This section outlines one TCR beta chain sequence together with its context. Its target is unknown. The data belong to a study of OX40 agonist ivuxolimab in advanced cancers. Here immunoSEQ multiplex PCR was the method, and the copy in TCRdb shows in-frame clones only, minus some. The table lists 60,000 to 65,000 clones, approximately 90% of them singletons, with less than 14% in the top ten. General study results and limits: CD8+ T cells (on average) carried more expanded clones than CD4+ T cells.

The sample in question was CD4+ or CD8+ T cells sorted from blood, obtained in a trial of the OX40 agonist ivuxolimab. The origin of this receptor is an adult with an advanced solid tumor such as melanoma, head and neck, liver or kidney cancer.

DNA for the CDR3: TGTGCCAGCTCACCGGGACAGGGGCGTGAAAAACTGTTTTTT. It translates to CASSPGQGREKLFF. The chain is built from TRBV18 and TRBJ1-4; 10 bases are a match to TRBD1. The CDR3 loop spans 14 amino acids. V was clipped by 3 bases and J by 7 bases; unmatched bases: 2. Germline V gene data show CDR1 as KGHSH and CDR2 as LQKENI.